This T cell receptor beta chain was sequenced for a study of chemoradiotherapy in HPV16-positive cancers. The overall study: Functional T-cell assays on two HPV16-positive patients' cells defined candidate HPV-specific clones and common TCR motifs. Whole-study results and caveats: HPV-responsive T-cell expansion during chemoradiotherapy was linked to improved recurrence-free survival in HPV16-positive patients.

This clone appeared once. The antigen is undetermined. This table comes from immunoSEQ multiplex PCR, and its TCRdb copy is limited to in-frame clones, with some not included. The sample contains roughly 860 clones, 94% of which appear only once. The ends lost 5 bases at V and 5 bases at J; junction bases unmatched: 6. The CDR3 is 15 residues long. Germline V gene sequence: CDR1 MDHEN, CDR2 SYDVKM. The sample was tumor tissue, taken from a patient who underwent chemoradiotherapy. This chain links TRBV28 with TRBJ1-2; TRBD1 matches at 12 bases. The receptor comes from a human donor with HPV-associated anogenital cancer. CDR3 protein: CASSQPGQGAYGYTF. The CDR3 DNA reads TGTGCCAGCAGTCAACCGGGACAGGGGGCGTATGGCTACACCTTC.